This T cell receptor (beta chain) is drawn from a study of shared clonotypes between healthy human individuals. Background on the study: Researchers assigned three CD4 naive, three CD4 memory, two CD8 naive and one CD8 memory plate to each donor.

Study outcomes and limitations: Relative to clonotypes present in all four donors, those not shared had lower generation probabilities.

Germline V gene data show CDR1 as SGHDT and CDR2 as YYEEEE. V lost 4 bases to trimming and J lost 9 bases; unmatched junction nucleotides: 9. CDR3 length: 13 residues. TCRdb's copy holds only in-frame clones and misses some; the assay was immunoSEQ multiplex PCR. The table includes 150,000 to 200,000 clones, about 66% detected once. A word on this clone: What it binds is unknown.

The rearrangement uses TRBV5-6 and TRBJ1-2; 7 bases are shared with TRBD1. Material for sequencing was memory CD4+ T cells sorted from blood. The subset here: CD45RA-negative fraction. The sequence was obtained from a young man in good health. CDR3 DNA: TGTGCCAGCAGCGACCCCAGGGGGACGCGCTACACCTTC. Its translation: CASSDPRGTRYTF. The full variable domain, completed using reference TRBV5-6 and TRBJ1-2, is DAGVTQSPTHLIKTRGQQVTLRCSPKSGHDTVSWYQQALGQGPQFIFQYYEEEERQRGNFPDRFSGHQFPNYSSELNVNALLLGDSALYLCASSDPRGTRYTFGSGTRLTVV.